This T cell receptor (beta chain) was identified in a study of T cell responses to AZD1222 COVID-19 vaccine. On the study more broadly: Second doses were pooled across both intervals (about 4 or about 12 weeks). Study-wide findings and caveats: Nearly half of unique spike-specific TCRs reportedly avoided B.1.351 and B.1.1.7 mutated regions. Donors skewed white British and female; clonal diversity was possibly underestimated.

The germline V gene encodes CDR1 MNHNY and CDR2 SVGAGI (reference sequence). V was pared by 6 bases and J by 7 bases, with 8 bases of the junction left unmatched. The CDR3 sequence is 13 residues long. Profiled with immunoSEQ multiplex PCR; TCRdb holds only in-frame clones, not every one. The repertoire consists of roughly 130,000 clones, with about 86% occurring once and the leading ten covering 10% to 15%. Comment on this clone: Its antigen is currently unknown.

The TCR comes from an adult in good health. The V call is TRBV6-6, the J call TRBJ1-1, with 7 bases aligning to TRBD1. Sequencing used peripheral blood, obtained on day 0 of AZD1222 vaccination. CDR3 nucleotide sequence: TGTGCCAGCAGCTCCACAGGGGTAGGTGAAGCTTTCTTT. This encodes CASSSTGVGEAFF.